This is a list of T cell receptor beta chains from one sample in a study of Tregs in tolerant kidney transplant recipients. The table came from immunoSEQ multiplex PCR; TCRdb's copy has only in-frame clones and leaves some out. The data contain about 87,000 clones, approximately 93% of them singletons. The source material was CD4+ T cells from blood, sampled before the transplant. The receptors originated from a human donor who received a combined kidney and bone marrow transplant. Each CDR3 is given with its conserved first and last residue. A D gene is named only where the DNA matches it firmly. Some rows have no size entry. The others give once, few or many, or a class for an expanded clone.

d_call: .
clone_size: .
j_call: TRBJ1-5
v_call: TRBV19
cdr3_nt: TGTGCCAGTAGTCCCAATGCGGGGGTTTTGGGGCCCCAGCATTTT
cdr3_aa: CASSPNAGVLGPQHF

d_call: .
clone_size: .
j_call: TRBJ1-5
v_call: TRBV11-2
cdr3_nt: TGTGCCTCCGGTGTCAGCAATCAGCCCCAGCATTTT
cdr3_aa: CASGVSNQPQHF

d_call: .
clone_size: .
j_call: TRBJ1-6
v_call: TRBV5-1
cdr3_nt: TGCGCCAGCAGCTTGGTGGCGGAAAATTCCCCCCTCCACTTT
cdr3_aa: CASSLVAENSPLHF

d_call: .
clone_size: .
j_call: TRBJ1-4
v_call: TRBV5-1
cdr3_nt: TGCGCCAGCAGCATATCGGGGGGAACTAATGAAAAACTGTTTTTT
cdr3_aa: CASSISGGTNEKLFF

d_call: TRBD1
clone_size: .
j_call: TRBJ2-1
v_call: TRBV6-4
cdr3_nt: TGTGCCAGCAGTGAGGGACAGGGTCCGAGCAATGAGCAGTTCTTC
cdr3_aa: CASSEGQGPSNEQFF

d_call: TRBD2
clone_size: .
j_call: TRBJ2-7
v_call: TRBV4-3
cdr3_nt: TGCGCCAGCAGCCCCGGACTAGCAGCCAACGAGCAGTACTTC
cdr3_aa: CASSPGLAANEQYF

d_call: TRBD1
clone_size: .
j_call: TRBJ1-1
v_call: TRBV19
cdr3_nt: TGTGCCAGTAGTCCCCGACAGGGCGAAGCTTTCTTT
cdr3_aa: CASSPRQGEAFF

d_call: TRBD1
clone_size: .
j_call: TRBJ2-7
v_call: TRBV18
cdr3_nt: TGTGCCAGCTCACCACCGACAGGGAGCTACGAGCAGTACTTC
cdr3_aa: CASSPPTGSYEQYF

d_call: TRBD1
clone_size: .
j_call: TRBJ2-5
v_call: TRBV5-1
cdr3_nt: TGCGCCAGCAGCGGGACAGGGACTTATGAGACCCAGTACTTC
cdr3_aa: CASSGTGTYETQYF

d_call: TRBD2
clone_size: .
j_call: TRBJ2-7
v_call: TRBV30
cdr3_nt: TGTGCCTGGAGTGTACAGCGGGGCCCCTACGAGCAGTACTTC
cdr3_aa: CAWSVQRGPYEQYF

d_call: .
clone_size: once
j_call: TRBJ2-7
v_call: TRBV7-2
cdr3_nt: TGTGCCAGCAGCTCAGGATTTCTATCCTACGAGCAGTACTTC
cdr3_aa: CASSSGFLSYEQYF

d_call: TRBD1
clone_size: .
j_call: TRBJ1-2
v_call: TRBV7-2
cdr3_nt: TGTGCCAGCAGCACTAGCAGGGGGGCTAACTATGGCTACACCTTC
cdr3_aa: CASSTSRGANYGYTF

d_call: TRBD2
clone_size: .
j_call: TRBJ2-2
v_call: TRBV19
cdr3_nt: TGTGCCAGTAGTGCTAGCGGGAGGGCCGTTGCCGGGGAGCTGTTTTTT
cdr3_aa: CASSASGRAVAGELFF

d_call: .
clone_size: .
j_call: TRBJ2-7
v_call: TRBV28
cdr3_nt: TGTGCCAGCAGTTTTTCCGCTACCTACGAGCAGTACTTC
cdr3_aa: CASSFSATYEQYF

d_call: .
clone_size: once
j_call: TRBJ2-3
v_call: TRBV5-1
cdr3_nt: TGCGCCAGCAGGGAACCTAGACCTCCGAATACGCAGTATTTT
cdr3_aa: CASREPRPPNTQYF

d_call: TRBD2
clone_size: .
j_call: TRBJ2-7
v_call: TRBV29-1
cdr3_nt: TGCAGCGTCCGGTTTTTCGCGGGAGATGACGAGCAGTACTTC
cdr3_aa: CSVRFFAGDDEQYF

d_call: .
clone_size: few
j_call: TRBJ1-3
v_call: TRBV11-3
cdr3_nt: TGTGCCAGCAGCCCGTCCCTCAGCGTAAACACCATATATTTT
cdr3_aa: CASSPSLSVNTIYF

d_call: TRBD2
clone_size: .
j_call: TRBJ2-1
v_call: TRBV5-1
cdr3_nt: TGCGCCAGCACTCTGGATCTAGCGGGAGGTTACAATGAGCAGTTCTTC
cdr3_aa: CASTLDLAGGYNEQFF

d_call: .
clone_size: .
j_call: TRBJ1-2
v_call: TRBV30
cdr3_nt: TGTGCCTGGAGTGTACACAGTTACTACACCTTC
cdr3_aa: CAWSVHSYYTF

d_call: TRBD1
clone_size: .
j_call: TRBJ2-2
v_call: TRBV2
cdr3_nt: TGTGCCAGCAGCGACAGGGGCGCCGGGGAGCTGTTTTTT
cdr3_aa: CASSDRGAGELFF

d_call: .
clone_size: .
j_call: TRBJ1-3
v_call: TRBV19
cdr3_nt: TGTGCCAGTAGTAGGGGCGTCCGGTCCTCTGGAAACACCATATATTTT
cdr3_aa: CASSRGVRSSGNTIYF

d_call: TRBD2
clone_size: .
j_call: TRBJ2-7
v_call: TRBV4-1
cdr3_nt: TGCGCCAGCAGCCAAGATGCCCGGGAGGACCCCTACGAGCAGTACTTC
cdr3_aa: CASSQDAREDPYEQYF

d_call: TRBD1
clone_size: .
j_call: TRBJ1-1
v_call: TRBV5-1
cdr3_nt: TGCGCCAGCAGCTCCAGGACAGGGGATAATTCTGAAGCTTTCTTT
cdr3_aa: CASSSRTGDNSEAFF

d_call: .
clone_size: .
j_call: TRBJ1-5
v_call: TRBV27
cdr3_nt: TGTGCCAGCCCGTATAGCAATCAGCCCCAGCATTTT
cdr3_aa: CASPYSNQPQHF

d_call: TRBD2
clone_size: .
j_call: TRBJ2-1
v_call: TRBV5-1
cdr3_nt: TGCGCCAGCAGTCCGGGGGGGAGTCCCTCCTACAATGAGCAGTTCTTC
cdr3_aa: CASSPGGSPSYNEQFF

d_call: TRBD2
clone_size: .
j_call: TRBJ2-2
v_call: TRBV12-5
cdr3_nt: TGTGCTAGTGGTTTTCAGACTAGCGGGGGAGGCGGGGAGCTGTTTTTT
cdr3_aa: CASGFQTSGGGGELFF

d_call: .
clone_size: .
j_call: TRBJ1-4
v_call: TRBV19
cdr3_nt: TGTGCCAGTACCCCTGAGGGGGCAACTAATGAAAAACTGTTTTTT
cdr3_aa: CASTPEGATNEKLFF

d_call: .
clone_size: few
j_call: TRBJ1-6
v_call: TRBV25-1
cdr3_nt: TGTGCCAGCAGCAGGGGTGTCGATTCCCCCCTCCACTTT
cdr3_aa: CASSRGVDSPLHF

d_call: TRBD2
clone_size: .
j_call: TRBJ2-7
v_call: TRBV5-6
cdr3_nt: TGTGCCAGCAGCAAGCGGGAGTGGTGGTACTTC
cdr3_aa: CASSKREWWYF

d_call: TRBD2
clone_size: .
j_call: TRBJ2-3
v_call: TRBV15
cdr3_nt: TGTGCCACCAGCACGGGACTAGCGGGAGTTGTGGATACGCAGTATTTT
cdr3_aa: CATSTGLAGVVDTQYF

d_call: .
clone_size: .
j_call: TRBJ1-5
v_call: TRBV5-8
cdr3_nt: TGTGCCAGCAGCTTGTTTTTCGGGGAGGCCGGCAGCAATCAGCCCCAGCATTTT
cdr3_aa: CASSLFFGEAGSNQPQHF

d_call: .
clone_size: .
j_call: TRBJ2-1
v_call: TRBV10-3
cdr3_nt: TGTGCCATCAGTGAGCCCCCAGGGCGAAGCTCCTACAATGAGCAGTTCTTC
cdr3_aa: CAISEPPGRSSYNEQFF

d_call: TRBD2
clone_size: once
j_call: TRBJ2-1
v_call: TRBV19
cdr3_nt: TGTGCCAGTAGTATACGGAGGGGACTAGCGGGAATTAGCACCTACAATGAGCAGTTCTTC
cdr3_aa: CASSIRRGLAGISTYNEQFF

d_call: TRBD1
clone_size: .
j_call: TRBJ1-6
v_call: TRBV19
cdr3_nt: TGTGCCAGTCAGAAAAAAGGGACAGACTATAATTCACCCCTCCACTTT
cdr3_aa: CASQKKGTDYNSPLHF

d_call: .
clone_size: .
j_call: TRBJ1-2
v_call: TRBV7-9
cdr3_nt: TGTGCCAGCAGTCTCGCCTCCCAGGGACTCTATGGCTACACCTTC
cdr3_aa: CASSLASQGLYGYTF

d_call: .
clone_size: .
j_call: TRBJ2-3
v_call: TRBV5-1
cdr3_nt: TGCGCCAGCAGCTTGGAACAGCACACAGATACGCAGTATTTT
cdr3_aa: CASSLEQHTDTQYF

d_call: TRBD2
clone_size: once
j_call: TRBJ2-3
v_call: TRBV5-4
cdr3_nt: TGTGCCAGCAGCTTGGAGGCGGGAGCAGATACGCAGTATTTT
cdr3_aa: CASSLEAGADTQYF

d_call: .
clone_size: .
j_call: TRBJ1-2
v_call: TRBV13
cdr3_nt: TGTGCCAGCAGCCTTTCATCCGGGACTAGAGTGCGTGGCTACACCTTC
cdr3_aa: CASSLSSGTRVRGYTF

d_call: .
clone_size: .
j_call: TRBJ2-5
v_call: TRBV10-2
cdr3_nt: TGCGCCAGCAGAAATCTCGCCGCGGAGACCCAGTACTTC
cdr3_aa: CASRNLAAETQYF

d_call: TRBD1
clone_size: .
j_call: TRBJ1-6
v_call: TRBV14
cdr3_nt: TGTGCCAGCAGCCAATTGGACAGGGTCGGGTCACCCCTCCACTTT
cdr3_aa: CASSQLDRVGSPLHF

d_call: TRBD2
clone_size: .
j_call: TRBJ2-1
v_call: TRBV5-1
cdr3_nt: TGCGCCAGCAGCAAAGGGACTAGCGGGAGTAACTGGCAGTTCTTC
cdr3_aa: CASSKGTSGSNWQFF

d_call: .
clone_size: once
j_call: TRBJ2-5
v_call: TRBV7-9
cdr3_nt: TGTGCCAGCAGCTTAGCCCTCGGCGGCGAGACCCAGTACTTC
cdr3_aa: CASSLALGGETQYF

d_call: TRBD1
clone_size: .
j_call: TRBJ1-2
v_call: TRBV11-1
cdr3_nt: TGTGCCAGCAGCTTAAGGAGGACAGGGAAATCGGATGGCTACACCTTC
cdr3_aa: CASSLRRTGKSDGYTF

d_call: .
clone_size: once
j_call: TRBJ1-1
v_call: TRBV4-2
cdr3_nt: TGTGCCAGCAGCCAAGAAATCCCACACAAAGCTTTCTTT
cdr3_aa: CASSQEIPHKAFF

d_call: TRBD2
clone_size: .
j_call: TRBJ2-1
v_call: TRBV27
cdr3_nt: TGTGCCAGCAGTATAGCGGGGGAGCAGTTCTTC
cdr3_aa: CASSIAGEQFF

d_call: TRBD1
clone_size: .
j_call: TRBJ1-2
v_call: TRBV5-1
cdr3_nt: TGCGCCAGCAGCCCGGGACAGGGGGACTATGGCTACACCTTC
cdr3_aa: CASSPGQGDYGYTF

d_call: .
clone_size: .
j_call: TRBJ2-7
v_call: TRBV5-6
cdr3_nt: TGTGCCAGCAGCTTGGACAGGTCCTACGAGCAGTACTTC
cdr3_aa: CASSLDRSYEQYF

d_call: TRBD1
clone_size: few
j_call: TRBJ1-6
v_call: TRBV5-5
cdr3_nt: TGTGCCAGCAGGATGGGAGGGACAGGGGGCGTGCATAATTCACCCCTCCACTTT
cdr3_aa: CASRMGGTGGVHNSPLHF

d_call: TRBD1
clone_size: .
j_call: TRBJ1-3
v_call: TRBV5-1
cdr3_nt: TGCGCCAGCAGCTTGACAGGGGGCTCTGGAAACACCATATATTTT
cdr3_aa: CASSLTGGSGNTIYF

d_call: .
clone_size: .
j_call: TRBJ2-7
v_call: TRBV5-1
cdr3_nt: TGCGCCAGCAGTCCTGTGACAGCCTACGAGCAGTACTTC
cdr3_aa: CASSPVTAYEQYF

d_call: .
clone_size: .
j_call: TRBJ1-2
v_call: TRBV5-1
cdr3_nt: TGCGCCAGCAGTGGGGGCAGGGGAATTTCAGGCTATGGCTACACCTTC
cdr3_aa: CASSGGRGISGYGYTF

d_call: .
clone_size: .
j_call: TRBJ2-1
v_call: TRBV11-2
cdr3_nt: TGTGCCAGCATGCCGGGACACTACAATGAGCAGTTCTTC
cdr3_aa: CASMPGHYNEQFF

d_call: TRBD1
clone_size: .
j_call: TRBJ1-6
v_call: TRBV27
cdr3_nt: TGTGCCAGCAGTTTTTTAAGACCCGGACAGGGTGGCTCACCCCTCCACTTT
cdr3_aa: CASSFLRPGQGGSPLHF

d_call: .
clone_size: .
j_call: TRBJ1-6
v_call: TRBV6-5
cdr3_nt: TGTGCCAGCAGTTACTCCACGAAGGGAGCTAATTCCCCCCTCCACTTT
cdr3_aa: CASSYSTKGANSPLHF

d_call: TRBD2
clone_size: .
j_call: TRBJ2-1
v_call: TRBV7-3
cdr3_nt: TGTGCCAGCAGCCTTGGTGGACTAGTTGAGCAGTTCTTC
cdr3_aa: CASSLGGLVEQFF

d_call: .
clone_size: .
j_call: TRBJ2-3
v_call: TRBV11-2
cdr3_nt: TGTGCCAGCAGCACAGACCTTACGCAGTATTTT
cdr3_aa: CASSTDLTQYF

d_call: TRBD2
clone_size: few
j_call: TRBJ2-1
v_call: TRBV2
cdr3_nt: TGTGCCAGCAGTGAAGAGGGACTAGCTGACAATGAGCAGTTCTTC
cdr3_aa: CASSEEGLADNEQFF

d_call: .
clone_size: .
j_call: TRBJ2-7
v_call: TRBV18
cdr3_nt: TGTGCCAGCTCACGGGACTCCAGCTCCTACGAGCAGTACTTC
cdr3_aa: CASSRDSSSYEQYF

d_call: TRBD2
clone_size: .
j_call: TRBJ2-1
v_call: TRBV7-8
cdr3_nt: TGTGCCAGCAGCTTTATAGCGGGGGGTCCATGCTGTGAGCAGTTCTTC
cdr3_aa: CASSFIAGGPCCEQFF